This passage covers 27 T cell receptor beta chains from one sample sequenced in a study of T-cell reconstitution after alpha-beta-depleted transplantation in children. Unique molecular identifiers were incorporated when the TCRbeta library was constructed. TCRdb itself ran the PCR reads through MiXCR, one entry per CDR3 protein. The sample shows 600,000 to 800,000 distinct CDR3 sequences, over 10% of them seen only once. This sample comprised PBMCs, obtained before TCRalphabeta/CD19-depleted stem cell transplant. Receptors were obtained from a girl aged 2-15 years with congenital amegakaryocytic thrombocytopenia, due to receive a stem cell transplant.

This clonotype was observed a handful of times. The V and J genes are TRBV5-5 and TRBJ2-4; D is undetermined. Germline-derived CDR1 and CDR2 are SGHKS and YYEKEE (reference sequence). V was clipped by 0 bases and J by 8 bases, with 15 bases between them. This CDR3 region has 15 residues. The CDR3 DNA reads TGTGCCAGCAGCTTGGGTTATCCTGCCGAGGACATTCAGTACTTC. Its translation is CASSLGYPAEDIQYF. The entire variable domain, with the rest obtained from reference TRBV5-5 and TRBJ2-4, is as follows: DAGVTQSPTHLIKTRGQQVTLRCSPISGHKSVSWYQQVLGQGPQFIFQYYEKEERGRGNFPDRFSARQFPNYSSELNVNALLLGDSALYLCASSLGYPAEDIQYFGAGTRLSVL.

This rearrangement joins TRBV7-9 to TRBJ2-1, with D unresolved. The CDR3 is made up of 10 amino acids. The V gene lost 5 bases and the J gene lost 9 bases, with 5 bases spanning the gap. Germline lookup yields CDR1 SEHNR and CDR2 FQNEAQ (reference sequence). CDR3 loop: CASSTAEQFF. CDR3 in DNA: TGTGCCAGCAGCACGGCTGAGCAGTTCTTC.

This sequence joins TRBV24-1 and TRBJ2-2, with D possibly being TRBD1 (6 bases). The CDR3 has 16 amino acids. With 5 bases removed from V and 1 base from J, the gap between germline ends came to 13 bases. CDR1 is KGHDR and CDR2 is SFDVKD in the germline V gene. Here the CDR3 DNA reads TGTGCCACCAGTGCTCAGGGGCAAATGAACACCGGGGAGCTGTTTTTT. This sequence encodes CATSAQGQMNTGELFF.

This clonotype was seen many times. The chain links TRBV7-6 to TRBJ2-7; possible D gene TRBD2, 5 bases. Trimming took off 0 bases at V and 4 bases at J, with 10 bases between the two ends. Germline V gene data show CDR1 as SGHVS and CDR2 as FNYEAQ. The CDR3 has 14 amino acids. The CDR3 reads CASSLAMGAYEQYF. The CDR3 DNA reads TGTGCCAGCAGCTTAGCGATGGGAGCGTACGAGCAGTACTTC.

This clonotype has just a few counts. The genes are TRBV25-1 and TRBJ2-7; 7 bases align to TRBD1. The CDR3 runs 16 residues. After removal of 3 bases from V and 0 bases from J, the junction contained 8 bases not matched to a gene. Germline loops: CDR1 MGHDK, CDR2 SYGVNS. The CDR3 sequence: CASSDPNRDSSYEQYF. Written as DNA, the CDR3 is TGTGCCAGCAGTGACCCCAACCGGGACAGCTCCTACGAGCAGTACTTC.

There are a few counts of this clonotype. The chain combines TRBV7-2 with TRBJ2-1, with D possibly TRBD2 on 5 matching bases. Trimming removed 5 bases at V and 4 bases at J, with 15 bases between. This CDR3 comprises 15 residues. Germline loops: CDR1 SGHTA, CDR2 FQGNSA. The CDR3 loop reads CASSPDSFRYNEQFF. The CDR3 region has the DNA TGTGCCAGCAGCCCGGACTCTTTTAGGTACAATGAGCAGTTCTTC.

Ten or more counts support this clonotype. CDR3 loop: CSAGLAPNTGELFF. The CDR3 region has the DNA TGCAGTGCTGGACTAGCGCCTAACACCGGGGAGCTGTTTTTT. The J gene is TRBJ2-2, the V gene TRBV20-1; 9 bases match TRBD2. This CDR3 has 14 residues. CDR1 and CDR2 (germline): DFQATT, SNEGSKA (reference sequence). Trimming removed 5 bases from V and 2 bases from J; junction bases left unmatched: 3.

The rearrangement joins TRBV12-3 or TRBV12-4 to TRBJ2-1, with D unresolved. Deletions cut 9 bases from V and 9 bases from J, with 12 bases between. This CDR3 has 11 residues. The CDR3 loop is CARTYSGEQFF. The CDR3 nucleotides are TGTGCCAGAACATATTCCGGTGAGCAGTTCTTC.

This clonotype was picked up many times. CDR3 coding DNA: TGCAGCGTTGAAGATCAGGGAGGCTATGGCTACACCTTC. Translated: CSVEDQGGYGYTF. The V and J genes are TRBV29-1 and TRBJ1-2, with D possibly TRBD1 on 5 matching bases. V dropped 0 bases and J dropped 4 bases, with 9 bases sitting between them. CDR1 is SQVTM and CDR2 is ANQGSEA in the germline V gene. The CDR3 runs 13 residues.

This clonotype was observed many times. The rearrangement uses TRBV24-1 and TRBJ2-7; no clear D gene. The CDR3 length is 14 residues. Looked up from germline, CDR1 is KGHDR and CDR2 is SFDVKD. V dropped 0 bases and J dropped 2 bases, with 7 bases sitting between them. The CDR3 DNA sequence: TGTGCCACCAGTGATTTGGAGCAACCCTACGAGCAGTACTTC. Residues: CATSDLEQPYEQYF.

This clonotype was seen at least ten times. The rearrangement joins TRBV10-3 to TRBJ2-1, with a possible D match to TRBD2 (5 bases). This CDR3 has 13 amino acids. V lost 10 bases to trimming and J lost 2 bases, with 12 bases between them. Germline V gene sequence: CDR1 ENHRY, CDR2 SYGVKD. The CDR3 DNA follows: TGTGCCACAACCCCGGAGGCCTACAATGAGCAGTTCTTC. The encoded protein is CATTPEAYNEQFF.

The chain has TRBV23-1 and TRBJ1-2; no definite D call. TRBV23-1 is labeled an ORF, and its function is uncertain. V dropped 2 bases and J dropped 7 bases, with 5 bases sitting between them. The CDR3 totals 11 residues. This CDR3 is CASSQAIGYTF. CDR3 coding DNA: TGCGCCAGCAGTCAAGCTATTGGCTACACCTTC.

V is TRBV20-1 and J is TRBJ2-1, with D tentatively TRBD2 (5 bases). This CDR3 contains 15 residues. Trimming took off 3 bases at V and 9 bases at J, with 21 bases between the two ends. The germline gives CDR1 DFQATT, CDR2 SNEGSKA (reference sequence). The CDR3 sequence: CSASRKRLSFTEQFF. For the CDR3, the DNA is TGCAGTGCTAGTCGGAAGCGGCTTAGTTTCACTGAGCAGTTCTTC.

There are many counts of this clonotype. The DNA of the CDR3 is TGTGCCAGCAGTCCGGGACGAGCGGGAGCTGGCGAGCAGTACTTC. Amino acid sequence: CASSPGRAGAGEQYF. The V call is TRBV12-3 or TRBV12-4, the J call TRBJ2-7, with 8 bases fitting TRBD2. V was clipped by 5 bases and J by 6 bases; unmatched bases: 12. The CDR3 runs to 15 residues.

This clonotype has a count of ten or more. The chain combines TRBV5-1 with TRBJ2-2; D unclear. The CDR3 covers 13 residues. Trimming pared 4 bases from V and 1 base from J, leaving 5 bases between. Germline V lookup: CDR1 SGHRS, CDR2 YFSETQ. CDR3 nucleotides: TGCGCCAGCAGCGTCTTGAACACCGGGGAGCTGTTTTTT. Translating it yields CASSVLNTGELFF. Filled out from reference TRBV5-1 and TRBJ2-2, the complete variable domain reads KAGVTQTPRYLIKTRGQQVTLSCSPISGHRSVSWYQQTPGQGLQFLFEYFSETQRNKGNFPGRFSGRQFSNSRSEMNVSTLELGDSALYLCASSVLNTGELFFGEGSRLTVL.

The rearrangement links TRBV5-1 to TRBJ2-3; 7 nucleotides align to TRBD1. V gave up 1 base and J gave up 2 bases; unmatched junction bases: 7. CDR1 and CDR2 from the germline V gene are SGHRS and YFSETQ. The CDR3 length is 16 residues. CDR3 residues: CASSLRTGTHTDTQYF. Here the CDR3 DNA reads TGCGCCAGCAGCTTGCGGACAGGTACTCACACAGATACGCAGTATTTT.

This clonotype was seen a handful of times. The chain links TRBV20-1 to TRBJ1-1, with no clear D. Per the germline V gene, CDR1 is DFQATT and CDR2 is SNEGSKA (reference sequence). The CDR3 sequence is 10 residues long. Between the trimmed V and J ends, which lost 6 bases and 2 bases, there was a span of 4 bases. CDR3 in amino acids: CSAINTEAFF. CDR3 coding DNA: TGCAGTGCGATAAACACTGAAGCTTTCTTT.

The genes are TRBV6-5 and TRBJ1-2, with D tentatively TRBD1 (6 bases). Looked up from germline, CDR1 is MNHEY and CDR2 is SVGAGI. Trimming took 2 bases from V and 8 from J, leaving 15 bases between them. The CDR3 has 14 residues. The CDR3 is CASSYQGGPGGYTF. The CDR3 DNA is TGTGCCAGCAGTTACCAAGGGGGGCCGGGAGGCTACACCTTC.

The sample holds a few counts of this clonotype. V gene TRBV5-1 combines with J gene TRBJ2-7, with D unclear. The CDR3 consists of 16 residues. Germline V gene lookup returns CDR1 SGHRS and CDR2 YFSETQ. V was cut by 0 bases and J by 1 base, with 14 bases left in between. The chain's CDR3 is CASSLAGDAGSYEQYF. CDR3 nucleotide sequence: TGCGCCAGCAGCTTGGCCGGTGATGCCGGATCCTACGAGCAGTACTTC.

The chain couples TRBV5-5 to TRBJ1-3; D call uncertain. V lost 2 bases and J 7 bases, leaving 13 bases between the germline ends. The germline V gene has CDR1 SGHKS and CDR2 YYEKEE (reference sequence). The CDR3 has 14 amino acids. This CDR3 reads CASSLSRLGNTIYF. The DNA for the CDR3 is TGTGCCAGCAGCTTATCGCGGCTTGGGAACACCATATATTTT.

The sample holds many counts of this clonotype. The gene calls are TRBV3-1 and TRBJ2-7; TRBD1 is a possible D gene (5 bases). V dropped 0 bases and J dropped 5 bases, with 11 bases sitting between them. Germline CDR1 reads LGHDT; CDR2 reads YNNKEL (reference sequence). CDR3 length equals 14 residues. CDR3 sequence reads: CASSQETETNEQYF. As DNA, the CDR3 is TGTGCCAGCAGCCAAGAGACAGAAACAAACGAGCAGTACTTC.

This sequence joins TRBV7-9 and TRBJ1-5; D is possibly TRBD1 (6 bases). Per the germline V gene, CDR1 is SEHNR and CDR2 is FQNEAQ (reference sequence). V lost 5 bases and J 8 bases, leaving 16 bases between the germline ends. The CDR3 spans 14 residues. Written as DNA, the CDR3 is TGTGCCAGCAGCGACGGCTGGGGGGCAGAGCCCCAGCATTTT. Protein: CASSDGWGAEPQHF.

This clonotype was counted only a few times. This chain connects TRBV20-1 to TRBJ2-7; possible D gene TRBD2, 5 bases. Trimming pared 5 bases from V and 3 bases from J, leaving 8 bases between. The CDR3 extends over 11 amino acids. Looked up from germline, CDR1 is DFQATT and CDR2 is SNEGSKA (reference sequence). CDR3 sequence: CSARTRYEQYF. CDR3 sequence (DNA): TGCAGTGCTCGGACTCGCTACGAGCAGTACTTC.

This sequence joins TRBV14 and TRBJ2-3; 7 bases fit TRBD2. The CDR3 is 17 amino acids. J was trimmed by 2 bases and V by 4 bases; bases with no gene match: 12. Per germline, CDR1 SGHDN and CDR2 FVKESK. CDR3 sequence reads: CASSPKWRESDTDTQYF. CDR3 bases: TGTGCCAGCAGCCCTAAGTGGCGGGAGTCGGACACAGATACGCAGTATTTT.

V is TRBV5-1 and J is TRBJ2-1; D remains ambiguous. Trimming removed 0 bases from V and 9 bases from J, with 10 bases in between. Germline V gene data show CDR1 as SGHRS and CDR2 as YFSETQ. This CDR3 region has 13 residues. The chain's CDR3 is CASSLDSASEQFF. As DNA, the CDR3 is TGCGCCAGCAGCTTGGATTCGGCGAGTGAGCAGTTCTTC.

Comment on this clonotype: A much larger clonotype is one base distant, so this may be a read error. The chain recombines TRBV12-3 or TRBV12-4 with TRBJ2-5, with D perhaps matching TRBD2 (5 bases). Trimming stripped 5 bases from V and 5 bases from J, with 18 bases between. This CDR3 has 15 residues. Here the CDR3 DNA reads TGTGCCAGCAGTGATGGTGGGAGTTCCGACGAGACCCAGTACTTC. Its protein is CASSDGGSSDETQYF.

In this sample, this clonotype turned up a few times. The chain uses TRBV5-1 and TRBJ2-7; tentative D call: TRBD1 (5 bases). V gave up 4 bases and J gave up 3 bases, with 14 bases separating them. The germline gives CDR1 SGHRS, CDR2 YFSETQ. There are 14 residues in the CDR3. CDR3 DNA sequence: TGCGCCAGCAGCGAGAGTCGGACATACTACGAGCAGTACTTC. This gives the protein CASSESRTYYEQYF. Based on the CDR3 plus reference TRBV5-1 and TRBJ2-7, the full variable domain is KAGVTQTPRYLIKTRGQQVTLSCSPISGHRSVSWYQQTPGQGLQFLFEYFSETQRNKGNFPGRFSGRQFSNSRSEMNVSTLELGDSALYLCASSESRTYYEQYFGPGTRLTVT.